Presented here are 2 T cell receptor beta chains from one specimen sequenced in a study of shared clonotypes between healthy human individuals. Positive CCR7 selection of CD45RO-negative cells yielded the naive CD8 cells, and terminally differentiated effector memory CD45RA+ cells were excluded. Using immunoSEQ multiplex PCR, the repertoire was profiled, and TCRdb retains in-frame clones only, with some absent. This sample yields under 850,000 clones, of which approximately 92% are seen a single time; nearly 25% belongs to the top ten. Sequencing input: naive CD8+ T cells sorted from blood. The receptor set was obtained from a man aged 25 to 40 in good health.

V gene TRBV7-9 combines with J gene TRBJ2-6; tentatively, D is TRBD1 (5 bases). Trimming pared 1 base from V and 3 bases from J, leaving 7 bases between. The CDR3 is 15 amino acids. Per the germline V gene, CDR1 is SEHNR and CDR2 is FQNEAQ (reference sequence). Here the CDR3 reads CASSLVGVGANVLTF. CDR3 nucleotides: TGTGCCAGCAGCTTAGTAGGGGTTGGGGCCAACGTCCTGACTTTC.

V usage is TRBV29-1 and J usage is TRBJ2-1; the match to TRBD1 covers 7 bases. CDR3 length equals 12 residues. From germline, CDR1 is SQVTM and CDR2 ANQGSEA. Germline trimming cut 4 bases from V and 10 bases from J; bases unmatched to any gene: 7. The CDR3 is CSVVGSGQEQFF. The CDR3 bases are TGCAGCGTTGTAGGCTCGGGACAGGAGCAGTTCTTC.